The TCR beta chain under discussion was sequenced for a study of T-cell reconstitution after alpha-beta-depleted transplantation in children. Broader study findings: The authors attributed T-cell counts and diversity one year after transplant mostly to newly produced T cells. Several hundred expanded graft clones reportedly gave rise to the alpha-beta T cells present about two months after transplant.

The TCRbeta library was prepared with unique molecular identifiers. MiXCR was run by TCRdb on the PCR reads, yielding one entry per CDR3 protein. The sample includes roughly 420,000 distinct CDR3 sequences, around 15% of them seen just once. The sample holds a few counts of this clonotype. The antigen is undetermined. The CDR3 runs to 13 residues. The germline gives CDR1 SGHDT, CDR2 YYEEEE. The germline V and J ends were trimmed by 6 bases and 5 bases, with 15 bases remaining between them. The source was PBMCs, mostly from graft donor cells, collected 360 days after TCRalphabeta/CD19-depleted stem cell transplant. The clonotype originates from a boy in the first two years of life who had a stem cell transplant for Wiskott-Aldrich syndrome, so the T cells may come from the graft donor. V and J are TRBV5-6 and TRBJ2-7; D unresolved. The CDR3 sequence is CASTRSLRNEQYF. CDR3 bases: TGTGCCAGCACCCGATCCCTGAGAAACGAGCAGTACTTC.